The 18 T cell receptor beta chains below were found in one sample sequenced in a study of blood T cell repertoires in COVID-19. The protocol was immunoSEQ multiplex PCR, while the TCRdb copy is restricted to in-frame clones and leaves out a portion. The sample has 200,000 to 250,000 clones, around 83% seen once. Material: peripheral blood. These receptors came from a woman in her forties or fifties with COVID-19, enrolled during active disease.

In its sample, this clone was seen once. The chain has TRBV11-3 and TRBJ1-6, with D perhaps matching TRBD1 (6 bases). V lost 3 bases, J lost 7 bases, and 16 bases lay in between. Germline V gene data show CDR1 as SGHNT and CDR2 as YENEEA. The CDR3 runs 16 residues. The CDR3 DNA follows: TGTGCCAGCAGCTTCCAGGGGTCAGGGCGGAATTCACCCCTCCACTTT. It specifies CASSFQGSGRNSPLHF.

The V gene is TRBV11-3, the J gene TRBJ2-1, with 9 bases aligning to TRBD2. The germline gives CDR1 SGHNT, CDR2 YENEEA. CDR3 length equals 16 residues. The V segment lost 5 bases and the J segment 7 bases; nucleotides outside the gene matches: 12. In DNA, the CDR3 is TGTGCCAGCAGCCCGGAGATCAGCGGGGGGCATAATGAGCAGTTCTTC. Protein product: CASSPEISGGHNEQFF. The full variable domain, completed using reference TRBV11-3 and TRBJ2-1, is EAGVVQSPRYKIIEKKQPVAFWCNPISGHNTLYWYLQNLGQGPELLIRYENEEAVDDSQLPKDRFSAERLKGVDSTLKIQPAELGDSAVYLCASSPEISGGHNEQFFGPGTRLTVL.

The chain carries TRBV5-1 and TRBJ2-3; possibly TRBD1 for D (6 bases). V lost 2 bases and J lost 5, with 12 bases in between. Per germline, CDR1 SGHRS and CDR2 YFSETQ. CDR3 length: 14 residues. The CDR3 loop is CASSFGQGIDTQYF. The CDR3 region has the DNA TGCGCCAGCAGCTTTGGGCAGGGGATAGATACGCAGTATTTT.

CDR3 region: CAISEPGQGSNQPQHF. As DNA, the CDR3 is TGTGCCATCAGTGAGCCGGGACAGGGAAGCAATCAGCCCCAGCATTTT. The gene calls are TRBV10-3 and TRBJ1-5; TRBD1 aligns across 9 bases. CDR1 is ENHRY and CDR2 is SYGVKD in the germline V gene. Trimming at V came to 2 bases and at J to 1 base, leaving 3 bases not matched to a gene. The CDR3 loop spans 16 amino acids.

The chain is built from TRBV6-5 and TRBJ2-7; TRBD2 matches 7 bases. This CDR3 has 16 residues. CDR1 is MNHEY, CDR2 SVGAGI, per germline. V lost 2 bases and J lost 2; bases outside the gene matches: 9. CDR3 bases: TGTGCCAGCAGTTACGGGGGAGGCGGGAGCCCCTACGAGCAGTACTTC. This sequence encodes CASSYGGGGSPYEQYF.

The chain is built from TRBV4-3 and TRBJ2-7, with 7 bases identical to TRBD1. The CDR3 covers 14 residues. Germline lookup yields CDR1 LGHNA and CDR2 YSLEER. The ends lost 4 bases at V and 5 bases at J; junction bases unmatched: 8. The CDR3 reads CASSLGGQANEQYF. For the CDR3, the DNA is TGCGCCAGCAGCCTAGGAGGACAGGCAAACGAGCAGTACTTC.

CDR3 residues: CASSLGAGDIGYTF. For the CDR3, the DNA is TGCGCCAGCAGCTTGGGGGCCGGGGACATCGGCTACACCTTC. The chain employs TRBV5-1 and TRBJ1-2, with D possibly matching TRBD1 (6 bases). The germline V and J ends were trimmed by 0 bases and 8 bases, with 14 bases remaining between them. CDR3 length: 14 residues. CDR1 is SGHRS, CDR2 YFSETQ, per germline.

The chain has TRBV10-1 and TRBJ2-3, with a weak D call TRBD1 (7 bases). The CDR3 has 16 amino acids. V was trimmed by 6 bases and J by 2 bases, leaving 18 bases between them. Germline CDR1 WNHNN, CDR2 SYGVQD (reference sequence). The CDR3 nucleotides are TGCGCCAGCAGGTGGGGCGGGACAGCTCACACAGATACGCAGTATTTT. It codes for CASRWGGTAHTDTQYF.

This rearrangement joins TRBV6-5 to TRBJ1-6; D remains ambiguous. The V and J ends lost 5 bases and 12 bases respectively, with 14 bases between them. Germline CDR1 and CDR2: MNHEY and SVGAGI. The CDR3 runs 13 residues. The CDR3 reads CASSILIGQPLHF. For the CDR3, the DNA is TGTGCCAGCAGTATACTCATTGGGCAACCCCTCCACTTT.

This chain connects TRBV5-5 to TRBJ2-7; 7 positions agree with TRBD1. The germline V gene has CDR1 SGHKS and CDR2 YYEKEE (reference sequence). This CDR3 region has 15 residues. J was trimmed by 3 bases and V by 0 bases; bases with no gene match: 6. The CDR3 protein is CASSLGGTVRYEQYF. CDR3 sequence (DNA): TGTGCCAGCAGCTTGGGGGGGACAGTGCGCTACGAGCAGTACTTC.

This chain connects TRBV7-9 to TRBJ2-7, with no clear D. The V end was cut by 4 bases, the J end by 1 base, with 14 bases between. Per germline, CDR1 SEHNR and CDR2 FQNEAQ (reference sequence). The CDR3 extends over 15 amino acids. For the CDR3, the DNA is TGTGCCAGCAGCTCAGTAAGAAGTTCATCCTACGAGCAGTACTTC. This sequence encodes CASSSVRSSSYEQYF.

The gene calls are TRBV5-4 and TRBJ2-5, with a possible D match to TRBD2 (6 bases). This CDR3 is built from 14 residues. In germline, CDR1 is SGHNT, CDR2 YYREEE (reference sequence). Trimming pared 4 bases from V and 2 bases from J, leaving 12 bases between. The CDR3 region has the DNA TGTGCCAGCAGCCCCACGGGGGTTCAAGAGACCCAGTACTTC. This gives the protein CASSPTGVQETQYF.

V gene TRBV19 combines with J gene TRBJ1-2; D not certain. The germline V and J ends were trimmed by 0 bases and 6 bases, with 8 bases remaining between them. This CDR3 has 13 residues. Germline V gene lookup returns CDR1 LNHDA and CDR2 SQIVND (reference sequence). CDR3 DNA sequence: TGTGCCAGTAGTATAGATCTCGGGGATGGCTACACCTTC. This gives the protein CASSIDLGDGYTF.

The table lists this clone with a few counts. V and J are TRBV12-3 or TRBV12-4 and TRBJ1-4, with D unresolved. The CDR3 contains 12 residues. The germline V and J ends were trimmed by 8 bases and 4 bases, with 8 bases remaining between them. CDR3 amino acids: CASRLLNEKLFF. The CDR3 DNA is TGTGCCAGCCGACTCCTTAATGAAAAACTGTTTTTT.

The chain has TRBV5-4 and TRBJ2-3, with 9 bases identical to TRBD2. V lost 2 bases, J lost 2 bases, and 12 bases stayed unmatched. The CDR3 is 18 amino acids. Germline CDR1 reads SGHNT; CDR2 reads YYREEE (reference sequence). The CDR3 region has the DNA TGTGCCAGCAGCTTAATGTCTGTAGCGGGGGATGTCACAGATACGCAGTATTTT. Its translation: CASSLMSVAGDVTDTQYF.

The chain has TRBV15 and TRBJ2-2, with TRBD1 matching 9 bases. Trimming at V came to 2 bases and at J to 4 bases, leaving 17 bases not matched to a gene. Germline V gives CDR1 LNHNV, CDR2 YYDKDF (reference sequence). This CDR3 is built from 20 residues. In DNA, the CDR3 is TGTGCCACCAGCAGACCCGCGAGGACAGGGGTTTGGGGGAGCACCGGGGAGCTGTTTTTT. Protein sequence: CATSRPARTGVWGSTGELFF.

The V call is TRBV6-6, the J call TRBJ1-1; D possibly corresponds to TRBD1 (6 bases). Germline-derived CDR1 and CDR2 are MNHNY and SVGAGI (reference sequence). Trimming removed 7 bases from V and 4 bases from J, with 16 bases in between. CDR3 length: 14 amino acids. Here the CDR3 DNA reads TGTGCCAGCAAAAGGGGGGGTTTGGGCACTGAAGCTTTCTTT. Its protein is CASKRGGLGTEAFF.

The J gene is TRBJ1-2, the V gene TRBV10-3, with D unclear. The germline CDR1 and CDR2 sequences are ENHRY and SYGVKD. The CDR3 extends over 14 amino acids. The germline V and J ends were trimmed by 6 bases and 4 bases, with 15 bases remaining between them. CDR3 region: CAISGELTLYGYTF. The CDR3 coding sequence is TGTGCCATCAGCGGGGAGTTAACCCTCTATGGCTACACCTTC.